This T cell receptor (beta chain) came from a study of blood T cells in healthy people across ages. A sample-barcoded 5' primer and a J-beta primer mix were used in a second PCR of roughly 7 to 11 cycles. TCRdb re-derived calls from the 5' RACE reads in MiXCR, one entry per CDR3 protein. The sample includes approximately 1,000,000 distinct CDR3 sequences, roughly two fifths of them seen just once. The sequenced sample consisted of blood. The TCR comes from a man aged 18-30 years in good health.

Written as DNA, the CDR3 is TGTGCCAGCAGTTACTCGGCTCTAGGGCCCCGAGGGGGCCAGCCCCAGCATTTT. It yields the protein CASSYSALGPRGGQPQHF. V gene TRBV6-5 combines with J gene TRBJ1-5; 7 bases are a match to TRBD1. The CDR3 totals 18 residues. After removal of 0 bases from V and 7 bases from J, the junction contained 15 bases not matched to a gene. The germline V gene has CDR1 MNHEY and CDR2 SVGAGI.